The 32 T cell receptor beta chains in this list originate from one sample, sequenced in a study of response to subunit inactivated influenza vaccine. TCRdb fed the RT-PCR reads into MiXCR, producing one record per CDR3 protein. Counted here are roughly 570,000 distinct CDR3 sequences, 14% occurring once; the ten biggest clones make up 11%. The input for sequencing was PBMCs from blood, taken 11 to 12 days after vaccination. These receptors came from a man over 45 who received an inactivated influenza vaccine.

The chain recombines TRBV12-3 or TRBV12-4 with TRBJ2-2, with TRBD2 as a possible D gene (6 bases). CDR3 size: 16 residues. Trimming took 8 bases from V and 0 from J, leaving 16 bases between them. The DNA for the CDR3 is TGTGCCAGCCAACCTCATAGCGGCTCGAACACCGGGGAGCTGTTTTTT. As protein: CASQPHSGSNTGELFF.

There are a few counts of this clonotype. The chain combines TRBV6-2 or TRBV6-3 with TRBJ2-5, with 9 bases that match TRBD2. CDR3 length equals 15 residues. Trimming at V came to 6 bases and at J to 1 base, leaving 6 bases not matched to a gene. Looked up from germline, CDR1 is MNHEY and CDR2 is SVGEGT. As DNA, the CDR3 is TGTGCCAGCAGGCCTCTAGCGGGGCCCCAAGAGACCCAGTACTTC. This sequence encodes CASRPLAGPQETQYF.

Written as DNA, the CDR3 is TGTGCCAGCAGCTTAGGCAGGGGCGCAATGAATGAAAAACTGTTTTTT. It is translated as CASSLGRGAMNEKLFF. The genes are TRBV7-9 and TRBJ1-4, with a possible D match to TRBD1 (6 bases). V was clipped by 1 base and J by 5 bases, with 14 bases between them. Germline-derived CDR1 and CDR2 are SEHNR and FQNEAQ (reference sequence). The CDR3 extends over 16 amino acids. Full variable domain (rest looked up from reference TRBV7-9 and TRBJ1-4): DTGVSQNPRHKITKRGQNVTFRCDPISEHNRLYWYRQTLGQGPEFLTYFQNEAQLEKSRLLSDRFSAERPKGSFSTLEIQRTEQGDSAMYLCASSLGRGAMNEKLFFGSGTQLSVL.

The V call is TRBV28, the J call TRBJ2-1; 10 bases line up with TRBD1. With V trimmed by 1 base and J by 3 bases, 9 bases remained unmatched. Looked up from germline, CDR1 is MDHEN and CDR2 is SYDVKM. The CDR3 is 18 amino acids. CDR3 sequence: CASSLFKLGQGGYNEQFF. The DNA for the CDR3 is TGTGCCAGCAGTTTATTCAAACTAGGACAGGGGGGCTACAATGAGCAGTTCTTC.

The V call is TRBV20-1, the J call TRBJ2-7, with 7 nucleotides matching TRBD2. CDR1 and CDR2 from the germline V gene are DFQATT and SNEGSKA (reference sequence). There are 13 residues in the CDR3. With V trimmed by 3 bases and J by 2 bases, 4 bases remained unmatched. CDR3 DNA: TGCAGTGCTAGTACCGGGAGGACCTACGAGCAGTACTTC. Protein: CSASTGRTYEQYF.

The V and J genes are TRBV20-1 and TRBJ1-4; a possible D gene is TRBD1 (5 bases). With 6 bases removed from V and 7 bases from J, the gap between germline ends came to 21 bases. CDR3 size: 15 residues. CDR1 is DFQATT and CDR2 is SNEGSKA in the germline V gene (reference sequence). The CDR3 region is CSASRGGGRGEKLFF. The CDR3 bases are TGCAGTGCAAGCAGAGGCGGGGGAAGGGGTGAAAAACTGTTTTTT.

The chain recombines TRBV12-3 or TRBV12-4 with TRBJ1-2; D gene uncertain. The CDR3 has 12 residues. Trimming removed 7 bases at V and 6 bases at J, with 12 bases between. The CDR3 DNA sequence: TGTGCCAGCACTCTGAATCTTGATGGCTACACCTTC. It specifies CASTLNLDGYTF.

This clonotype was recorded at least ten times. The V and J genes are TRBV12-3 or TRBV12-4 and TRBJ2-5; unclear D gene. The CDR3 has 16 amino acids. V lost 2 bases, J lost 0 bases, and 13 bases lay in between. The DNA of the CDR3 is TGTGCCAGCAGTTTATCTTGGGGAACGCACCAAGAGACCCAGTACTTC. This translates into CASSLSWGTHQETQYF.

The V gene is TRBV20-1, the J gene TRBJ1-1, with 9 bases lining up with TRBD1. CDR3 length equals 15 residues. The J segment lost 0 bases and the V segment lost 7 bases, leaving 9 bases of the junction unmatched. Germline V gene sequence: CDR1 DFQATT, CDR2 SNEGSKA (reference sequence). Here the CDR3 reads CSGLPGQGLNTEAFF. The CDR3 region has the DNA TGCAGTGGGTTACCGGGACAGGGTTTGAACACTGAAGCTTTCTTT.

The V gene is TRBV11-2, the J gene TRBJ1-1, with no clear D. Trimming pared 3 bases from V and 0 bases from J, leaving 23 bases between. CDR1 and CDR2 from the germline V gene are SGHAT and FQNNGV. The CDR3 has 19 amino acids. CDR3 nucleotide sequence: TGTGCCAGCAGCTTTCCGCACCGGGCATTAGAGGAAATGAACACTGAAGCTTTCTTT. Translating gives CASSFPHRALEEMNTEAFF.

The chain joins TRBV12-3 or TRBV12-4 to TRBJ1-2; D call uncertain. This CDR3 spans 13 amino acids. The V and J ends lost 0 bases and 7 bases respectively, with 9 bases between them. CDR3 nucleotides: TGTGCCAGCAGTTTAGCGCAGCGGGCTGGCTACACCTTC. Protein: CASSLAQRAGYTF.

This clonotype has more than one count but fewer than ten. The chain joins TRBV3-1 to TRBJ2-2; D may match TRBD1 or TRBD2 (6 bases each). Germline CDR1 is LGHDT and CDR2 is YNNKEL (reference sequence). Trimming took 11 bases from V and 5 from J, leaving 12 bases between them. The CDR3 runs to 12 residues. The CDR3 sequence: CAAQGGTGELFF. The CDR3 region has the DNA TGTGCCGCCCAAGGGGGGACCGGGGAGCTGTTTTTT.

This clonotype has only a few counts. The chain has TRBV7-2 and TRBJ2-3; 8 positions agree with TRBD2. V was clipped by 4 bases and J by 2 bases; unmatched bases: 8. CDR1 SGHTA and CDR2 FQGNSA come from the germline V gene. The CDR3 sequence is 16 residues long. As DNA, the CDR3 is TGTGCCAGCAGCTCCGCGGCGGGGGGCAACACAGATACGCAGTATTTT. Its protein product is CASSSAAGGNTDTQYF.

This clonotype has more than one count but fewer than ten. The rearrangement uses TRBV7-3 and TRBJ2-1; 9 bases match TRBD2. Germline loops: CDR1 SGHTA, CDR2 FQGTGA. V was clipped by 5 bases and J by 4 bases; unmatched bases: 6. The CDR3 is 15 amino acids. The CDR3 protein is CASSLSSGVYNEQFF. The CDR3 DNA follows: TGTGCCAGCAGCCTCTCTAGCGGGGTTTACAATGAGCAGTTCTTC.

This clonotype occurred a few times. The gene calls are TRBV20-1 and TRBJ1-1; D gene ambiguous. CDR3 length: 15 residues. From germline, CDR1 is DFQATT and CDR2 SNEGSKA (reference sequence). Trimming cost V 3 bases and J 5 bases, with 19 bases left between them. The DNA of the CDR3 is TGCAGTGCTAGCAGGCAGGATCGTTCCCGAACTGAAGCTTTCTTT. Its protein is CSASRQDRSRTEAFF.

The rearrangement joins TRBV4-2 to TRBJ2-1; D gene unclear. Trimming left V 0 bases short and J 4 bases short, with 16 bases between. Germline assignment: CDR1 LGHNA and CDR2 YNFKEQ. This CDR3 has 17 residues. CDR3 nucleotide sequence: TGTGCCAGCAGCCAAGAGGTTAGCAAAGCCTATTACAATGAGCAGTTCTTC. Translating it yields CASSQEVSKAYYNEQFF.

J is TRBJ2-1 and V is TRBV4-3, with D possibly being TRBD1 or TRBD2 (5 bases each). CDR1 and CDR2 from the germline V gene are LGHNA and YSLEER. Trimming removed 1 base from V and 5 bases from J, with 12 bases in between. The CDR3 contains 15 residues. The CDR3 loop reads CASSQGPGSNNEQFF. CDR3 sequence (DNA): TGCGCCAGCAGCCAAGGGCCAGGGAGCAACAATGAGCAGTTCTTC.

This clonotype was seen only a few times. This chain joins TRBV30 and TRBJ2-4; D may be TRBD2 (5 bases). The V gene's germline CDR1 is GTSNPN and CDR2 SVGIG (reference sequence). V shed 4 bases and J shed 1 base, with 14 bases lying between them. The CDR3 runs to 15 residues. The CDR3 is CAWMTGVSAKNIQYF. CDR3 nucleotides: TGTGCCTGGATGACCGGGGTCTCGGCCAAAAACATTCAGTACTTC.

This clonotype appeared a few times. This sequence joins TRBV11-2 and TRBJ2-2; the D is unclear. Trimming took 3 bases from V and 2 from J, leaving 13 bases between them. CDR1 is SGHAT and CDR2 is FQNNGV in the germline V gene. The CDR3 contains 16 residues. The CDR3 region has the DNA TGTGCCAGCAGCTTTTTTTACGGGCCTAACACCGGGGAGCTGTTTTTT. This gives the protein CASSFFYGPNTGELFF.

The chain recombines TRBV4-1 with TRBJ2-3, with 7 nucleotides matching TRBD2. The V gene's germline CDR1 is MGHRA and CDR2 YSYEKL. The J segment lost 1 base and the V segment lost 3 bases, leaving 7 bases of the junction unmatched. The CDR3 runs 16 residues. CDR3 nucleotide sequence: TGCGCCAGCAGCCACTATAGCGGGTGGGGCACAGATACGCAGTATTTT. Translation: CASSHYSGWGTDTQYF.

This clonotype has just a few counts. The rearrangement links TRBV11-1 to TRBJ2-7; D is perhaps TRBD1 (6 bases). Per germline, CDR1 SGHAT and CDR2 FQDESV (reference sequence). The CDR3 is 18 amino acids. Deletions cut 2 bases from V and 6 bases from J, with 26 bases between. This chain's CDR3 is CASSLKGGSPQQGSEQYF. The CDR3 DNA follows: TGTGCCAGCAGCTTAAAAGGGGGTTCTCCCCAACAGGGCTCCGAGCAGTACTTC.

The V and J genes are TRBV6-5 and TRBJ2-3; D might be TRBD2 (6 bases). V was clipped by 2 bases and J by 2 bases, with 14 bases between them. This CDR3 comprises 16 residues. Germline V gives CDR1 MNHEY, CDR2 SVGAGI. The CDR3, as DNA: TGTGCCAGCAGTTACGGACGCGGGGTGATCACAGATACGCAGTATTTT. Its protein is CASSYGRGVITDTQYF.

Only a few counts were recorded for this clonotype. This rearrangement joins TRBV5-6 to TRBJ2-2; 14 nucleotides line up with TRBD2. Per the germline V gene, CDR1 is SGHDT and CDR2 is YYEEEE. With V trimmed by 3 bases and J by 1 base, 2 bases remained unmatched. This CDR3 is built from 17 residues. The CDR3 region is CASSSTSGRGNTGELFF. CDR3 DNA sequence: TGTGCCAGCAGCTCGACTAGCGGGAGGGGGAACACCGGGGAGCTGTTTTTT.

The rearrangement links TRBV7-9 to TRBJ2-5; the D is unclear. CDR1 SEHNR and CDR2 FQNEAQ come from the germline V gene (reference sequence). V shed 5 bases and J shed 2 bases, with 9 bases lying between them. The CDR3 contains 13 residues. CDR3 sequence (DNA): TGTGCCAGCAGCACCCCCCGGCAAGAGACCCAGTACTTC. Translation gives CASSTPRQETQYF.

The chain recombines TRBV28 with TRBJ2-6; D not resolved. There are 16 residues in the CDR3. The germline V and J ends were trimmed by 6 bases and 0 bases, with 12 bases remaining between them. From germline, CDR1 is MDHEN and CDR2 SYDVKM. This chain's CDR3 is CASSLLAYSGANVLTF. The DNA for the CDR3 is TGTGCCAGCAGCTTACTCGCCTACTCTGGGGCCAACGTCCTGACTTTC.

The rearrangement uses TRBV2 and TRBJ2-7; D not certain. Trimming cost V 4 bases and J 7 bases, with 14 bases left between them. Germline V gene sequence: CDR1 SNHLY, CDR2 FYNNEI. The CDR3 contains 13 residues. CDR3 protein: CASSVNEDAEQYF. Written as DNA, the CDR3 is TGTGCCAGCAGTGTTAATGAGGACGCTGAGCAGTACTTC.

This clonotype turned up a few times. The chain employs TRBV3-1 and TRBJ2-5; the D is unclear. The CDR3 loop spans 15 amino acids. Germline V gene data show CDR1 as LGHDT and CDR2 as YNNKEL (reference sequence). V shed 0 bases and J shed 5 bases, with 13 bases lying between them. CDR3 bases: TGTGCCAGCAGCCAAGAATACTATACCTCGGAGACCCAGTACTTC. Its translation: CASSQEYYTSETQYF.

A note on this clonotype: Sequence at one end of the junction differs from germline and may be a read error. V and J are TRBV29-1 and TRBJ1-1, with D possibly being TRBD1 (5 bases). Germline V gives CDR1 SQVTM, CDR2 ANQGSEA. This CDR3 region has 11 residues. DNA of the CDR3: TGCAGCGTTGAAAGGGGCACTGAAGCTTTATTT. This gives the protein CSVERGTEALF.

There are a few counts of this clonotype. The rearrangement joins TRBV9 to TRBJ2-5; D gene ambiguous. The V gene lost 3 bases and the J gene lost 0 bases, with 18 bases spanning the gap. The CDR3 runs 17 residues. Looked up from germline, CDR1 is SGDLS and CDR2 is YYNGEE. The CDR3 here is CASSGVLNDMYQETQYF. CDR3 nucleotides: TGTGCCAGCAGCGGTGTTCTGAATGATATGTACCAAGAGACCCAGTACTTC.

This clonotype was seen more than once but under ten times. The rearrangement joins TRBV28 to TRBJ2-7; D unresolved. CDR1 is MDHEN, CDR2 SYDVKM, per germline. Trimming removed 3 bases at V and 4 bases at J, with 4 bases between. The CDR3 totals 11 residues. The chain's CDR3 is CASSFQYEQYF. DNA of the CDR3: TGTGCCAGCAGTTTCCAATACGAGCAGTACTTC.

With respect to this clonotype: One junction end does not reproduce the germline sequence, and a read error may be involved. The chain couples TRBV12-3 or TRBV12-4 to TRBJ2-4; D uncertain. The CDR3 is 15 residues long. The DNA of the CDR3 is TGTCCCAGCAGCCCTGACAACTTAGCCAAAAACATTCAGTACTTC. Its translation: CPSSPDNLAKNIQYF.

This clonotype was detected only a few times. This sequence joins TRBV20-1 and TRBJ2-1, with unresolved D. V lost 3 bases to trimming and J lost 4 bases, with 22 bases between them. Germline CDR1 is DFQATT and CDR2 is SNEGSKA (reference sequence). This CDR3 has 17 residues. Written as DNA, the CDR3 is TGCAGTGCTAGTCTCTCGGCTGGACGACCGATGTACAATGAGCAGTTCTTC. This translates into CSASLSAGRPMYNEQFF.